This T cell receptor beta chain was obtained from a study of response to subunit inactivated influenza vaccine. The CDR3 spans 16 residues. The V segment lost 3 bases and the J segment 4 bases; nucleotides outside the gene matches: 2. Germline V gene lookup returns CDR1 SGHNT and CDR2 YYREEE (reference sequence). This clonotype has more than one count but fewer than ten. As yet, its antigen is unknown. TCRdb redid the calling of the RT-PCR reads with MiXCR, one entry per CDR3 protein. Counted here are more than 450,000 distinct CDR3 sequences, around 8% occurring once; the ten biggest clones make up about an eighth. Findings of the study overall: New T cells are recruited in small numbers by each seasonal influenza vaccination, according to the authors' suggestion.

The rearrangement joins TRBV5-4 to TRBJ2-2; 14 nucleotides match TRBD2. This clonotype was sampled from a man between 45 and 75 years old who received an inactivated influenza vaccine. Sequenced material: PBMCs from blood, taken about 23 months after vaccination. The CDR3 region has the DNA TGTGCCAGCAGCTGGGGACTAGCGGGGGCCACCGGGGAGCTGTTTTTT. The encoded protein is CASSWGLAGATGELFF.